What follows are 14 T cell receptor beta chains derived from one specimen sequenced in a study of blood T cells in healthy people across ages. Combining a sample-barcoded 5' primer with a J-beta primer mix, a second PCR ran for about 6 to 11 cycles. TCRdb called the 5' RACE reads again in MiXCR, with one record for every CDR3 protein. The sample yields some 1.5 million distinct CDR3 sequences, around 40% seen once. The sequenced material came from blood. Source of these receptors: a woman between 18 and 29 years old in good health.

The rearrangement joins TRBV13 to TRBJ2-1; tentative D call: TRBD1 (5 bases). V was trimmed by 2 bases and J by 6 bases, leaving 8 bases between them. Germline V gives CDR1 PRHDT, CDR2 FYEKMQ (reference sequence). The CDR3 length is 13 residues. The CDR3 nucleotides are TGTGCCAGCAGCTTATGGACAACCAATGAGCAGTTCTTC. Its protein product is CASSLWTTNEQFF.

The chain is built from TRBV28 and TRBJ2-3; D is unclear. Trimming shortened V by 3 bases and J by 2 bases, and 6 bases separated the two germline ends. This CDR3 has 13 amino acids. Germline V gene lookup returns CDR1 MDHEN and CDR2 SYDVKM. The DNA for the CDR3 is TGTGCCAGCAGTTTCAGGCTCACAGATACGCAGTATTTT. It codes for CASSFRLTDTQYF.

In the case of this clonotype: At one of its ends the junction is not consistent with the germline gene, which may arise from a read error. The V call is TRBV29-1, the J call TRBJ2-2, with a weak D call TRBD2 (5 bases). Germline V gene lookup returns CDR1 SQVTM and CDR2 ANQGSEA. The CDR3 covers 12 residues. CDR3 in amino acids: CSLESGTGELFF. As DNA, the CDR3 is TGCAGCCTCGAATCGGGCACCGGGGAGTTGTTTTTT.

This clonotype was seen a few times. The chain links TRBV7-9 to TRBJ2-7; 10 nucleotides match TRBD2. Germline loops: CDR1 SEHNR, CDR2 FQNEAQ (reference sequence). V shed 3 bases, J shed 5 bases, and the junction held 4 bases outside the gene matches. CDR3 length: 14 residues. CDR3 coding DNA: TGTGCCAGCAGCTTCTCCGGGACTAGCGACGAGCAGTACTTC. Its protein product is CASSFSGTSDEQYF.

This clonotype was detected only a few times. The genes are TRBV10-2 and TRBJ2-3; D remains unclear. Trimming removed 4 bases at V and 2 bases at J, with 13 bases between. The CDR3 is 15 amino acids. CDR1 is WSHSY and CDR2 is SAAADI in the germline V gene. The CDR3 region is CASSVPGEITDTQYF. In nucleotides, the CDR3 is TGCGCCAGCAGTGTCCCTGGGGAAATCACAGATACGCAGTATTTT.

The chain recombines TRBV20-1 with TRBJ2-4; maybe TRBD2 (6 bases). In germline, CDR1 is DFQATT, CDR2 SNEGSKA (reference sequence). CDR3 length: 15 amino acids. V lost 0 bases and J 3 bases, leaving 12 bases between the germline ends. The CDR3 reads CSAREAERVKNIQYF. The CDR3 DNA follows: TGCAGTGCTAGAGAGGCGGAGCGGGTCAAAAACATTCAGTACTTC.

The chain employs TRBV7-9 and TRBJ2-7; 12 bases are shared with TRBD2. The trim removed 5 bases at V and 1 base at J, leaving 9 bases unmatched. Per germline, CDR1 SEHNR and CDR2 FQNEAQ (reference sequence). The CDR3 spans 17 residues. The CDR3 loop reads CASSARTSGALSYEQYF. CDR3 nucleotides: TGTGCCAGCAGCGCTAGGACTAGCGGGGCCCTTTCCTACGAGCAGTACTTC.

The chain employs TRBV4-1 and TRBJ2-1; either TRBD1 or TRBD2 may fit D (5 bases each). Trimming left V 1 base short and J 5 bases short, with 15 bases between. In germline, CDR1 is MGHRA, CDR2 YSYEKL. This CDR3 region has 16 residues. In DNA form, the CDR3 reads TGCGCCAGCAGCCAAGGAGCCGGGACCGACGACAATGAGCAGTTCTTC. Translation: CASSQGAGTDDNEQFF.

This clonotype was found a few times. The V call is TRBV15, the J call TRBJ1-1, with D perhaps matching TRBD1 (5 bases). Germline loops: CDR1 LNHNV, CDR2 YYDKDF (reference sequence). Trimming left V 3 bases short and J 6 bases short, with 14 bases between. The CDR3 extends over 14 amino acids. CDR3 in amino acids: CATSSAGPGPEAFF. The CDR3 DNA is TGTGCCACCAGCAGTGCGGGACCAGGACCTGAAGCTTTCTTT.

This clonotype occurred a few times. This chain links TRBV6-5 with TRBJ2-1; D remains unclear. Germline V gene lookup returns CDR1 MNHEY and CDR2 SVGAGI. Trimming stripped 1 base from V and 5 bases from J, with 6 bases between. The CDR3 is 13 amino acids. CDR3 sequence: CASSYWKDNEQFF. CDR3 in DNA: TGTGCCAGCAGTTACTGGAAGGACAATGAGCAGTTCTTC.

V gene TRBV4-1 combines with J gene TRBJ2-5, with D hard to call. The CDR3 is 15 residues long. Trimming took off 0 bases at V and 1 base at J, with 9 bases between the two ends. Per the germline V gene, CDR1 is MGHRA and CDR2 is YSYEKL. CDR3: CASSQEFSTQETQYF. The CDR3 bases are TGCGCCAGCAGCCAAGAGTTTAGCACCCAAGAGACCCAGTACTTC.

This chain links TRBV27 with TRBJ2-3; TRBD2 matches 10 bases. Germline V CDR1 and CDR2: MNHEY, SMNVEV (reference sequence). Trimming cost V 4 bases and J 3 bases; bases outside gene matches: 7. This CDR3 has 16 residues. The CDR3 region has the DNA TGTGCCAGCAGTTCCACATCTAGCGGGAGAACAGATACGCAGTATTTT. This translates into CASSSTSSGRTDTQYF.

This clonotype came up a few times. This chain uses TRBV7-8 with TRBJ2-1; D unresolved. The assigned J gene may be wrong: the sequence end matches TRBJ2-7 better. The germline CDR1 and CDR2 sequences are SGHVS and FQNEAQ. The CDR3 runs 17 residues. CDR3 region: CASKSVKSTFSYNEQYF. In DNA, the CDR3 is TGTGCCAGCAAGTCAGTGAAGTCGACTTTCTCCTACAATGAGCAGTACTTC.

In the case of this clonotype: One junction end disagrees with the germline gene, perhaps due to a read error. The chain has TRBV12-3 or TRBV12-4 and TRBJ2-7, with a tentative D call TRBD2 (5 bases). This CDR3 region has 14 residues. DNA for the CDR3: TGTGCCAGCAGCTCAACTACGGGGTCCTCCGAGCAGTACTTC. It codes for CASSSTTGSSEQYF.